This entry concerns a single TCR beta chain. These data originate in a study of T cell responses to AZD1222 COVID-19 vaccine. The CDR3 extends over 18 amino acids. Repertoires were generated with immunoSEQ multiplex PCR, while TCRdb's copy carries only in-frame clones and drops some. The sample shows 150,000 to 200,000 clones, 70% to 90% of them seen only once. The genes are TRBV21-1 and TRBJ2-4; the tabulated D call, TRBD2, remains unverified against the DNA. TRBV21-1 is tagged as a pseudogene. This TCR was sampled from an adult in good health. The sample consisted of peripheral blood, taken on day 0 of AZD1222 vaccination. In DNA, the CDR3 is TGTGCCAGCAGCAAAGACGTATCGGGATCCTTGTCCAAAAACATTCAGTACTTC. Translated, it gives CASSKDVSGSLSKNIQYF.